The clone carrying this TCR beta chain came up once. V lost 3 bases and J 2 bases, leaving 11 bases between the germline ends. This CDR3 contains 14 residues. Germline V gives CDR1 SGHTS, CDR2 YDEGEE. This sample is drawn from a study of blood T cell repertoires in COVID-19. Study at large: From T cells, B-cell-depleted T cells, or PBMCs came the material, which was cDNA or gDNA.

Generated by immunoSEQ multiplex PCR, the TCRdb table keeps only in-frame clones and is missing some. The sample contains 210,000 or so clones, 84% of which appear only once. The sequencing sample was made of peripheral blood. The chain joins TRBV5-8 to TRBJ2-5, with a tentative D call TRBD2 (6 bases). This clonotype was obtained from a human donor in a cohort sampled during active COVID-19. CDR3 coding DNA: TGTGCCAGCAGCTGGGGACTGGCTCAAGAGACCCAGTACTTC. Translated, it gives CASSWGLAQETQYF.